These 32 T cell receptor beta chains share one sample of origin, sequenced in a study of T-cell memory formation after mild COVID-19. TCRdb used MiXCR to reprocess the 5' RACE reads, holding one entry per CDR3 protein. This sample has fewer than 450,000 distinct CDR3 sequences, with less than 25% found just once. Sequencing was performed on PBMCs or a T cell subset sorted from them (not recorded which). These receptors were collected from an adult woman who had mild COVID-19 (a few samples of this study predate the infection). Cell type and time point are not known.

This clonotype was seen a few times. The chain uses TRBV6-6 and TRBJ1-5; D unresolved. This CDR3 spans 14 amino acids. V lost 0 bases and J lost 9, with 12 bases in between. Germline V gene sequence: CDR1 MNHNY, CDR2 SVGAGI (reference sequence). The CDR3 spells CASSYSKGIGPQHF. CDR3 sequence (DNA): TGTGCCAGCAGTTACTCGAAAGGCATAGGGCCCCAGCATTTT.

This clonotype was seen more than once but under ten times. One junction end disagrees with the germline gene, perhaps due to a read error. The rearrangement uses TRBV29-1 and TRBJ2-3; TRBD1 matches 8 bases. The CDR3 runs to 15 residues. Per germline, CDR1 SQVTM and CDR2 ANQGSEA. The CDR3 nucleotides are TGCAGCGTTGAGATGACAGGGGTGAGCATAGATACGCAGTATTTT. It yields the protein CSVEMTGVSIDTQYF.

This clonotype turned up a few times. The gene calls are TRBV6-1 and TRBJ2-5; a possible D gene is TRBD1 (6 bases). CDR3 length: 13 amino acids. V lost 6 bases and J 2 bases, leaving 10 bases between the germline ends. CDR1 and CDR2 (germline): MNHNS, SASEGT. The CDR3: CASRPGQQETQYF. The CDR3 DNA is TGTGCCAGCAGACCTGGACAGCAAGAGACCCAGTACTTC.

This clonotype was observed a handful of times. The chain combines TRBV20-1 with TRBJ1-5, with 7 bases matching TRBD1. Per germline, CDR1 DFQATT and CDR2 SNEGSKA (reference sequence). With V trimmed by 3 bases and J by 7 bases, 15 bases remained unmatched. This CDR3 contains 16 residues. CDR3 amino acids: CSARPSTGAGGQPQHF. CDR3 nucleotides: TGCAGTGCTAGGCCGAGTACAGGGGCGGGTGGGCAGCCCCAGCATTTT.

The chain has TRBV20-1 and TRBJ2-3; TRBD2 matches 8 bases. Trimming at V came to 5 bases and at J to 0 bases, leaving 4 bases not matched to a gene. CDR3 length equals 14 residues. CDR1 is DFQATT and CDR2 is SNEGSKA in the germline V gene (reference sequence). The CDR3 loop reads CSAPREGSTDTQYF. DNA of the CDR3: TGCAGTGCTCCCCGGGAGGGTAGCACAGATACGCAGTATTTT.

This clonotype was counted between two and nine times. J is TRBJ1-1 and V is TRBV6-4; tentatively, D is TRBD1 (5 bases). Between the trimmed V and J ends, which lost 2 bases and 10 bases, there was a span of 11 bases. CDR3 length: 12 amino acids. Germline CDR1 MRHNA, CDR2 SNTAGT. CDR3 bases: TGTGCCAGCAGTGACGGAGGGGTAAGAGCTTTCTTT. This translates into CASSDGGVRAFF.

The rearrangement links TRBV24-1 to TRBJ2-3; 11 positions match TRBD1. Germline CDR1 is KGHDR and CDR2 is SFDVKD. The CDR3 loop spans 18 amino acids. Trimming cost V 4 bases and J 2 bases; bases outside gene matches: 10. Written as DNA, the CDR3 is TGTGCCACCAGTGACTTGGGACAGGGGGACGTTTCCACAGATACGCAGTATTTT. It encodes CATSDLGQGDVSTDTQYF.

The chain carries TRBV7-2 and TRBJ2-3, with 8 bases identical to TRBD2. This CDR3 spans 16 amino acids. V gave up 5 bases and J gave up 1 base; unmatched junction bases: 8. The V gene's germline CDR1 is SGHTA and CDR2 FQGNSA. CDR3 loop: CASSPRGGQGTDTQYF. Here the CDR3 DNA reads TGTGCCAGCAGCCCACGGGGGGGGCAAGGCACAGATACGCAGTATTTT.

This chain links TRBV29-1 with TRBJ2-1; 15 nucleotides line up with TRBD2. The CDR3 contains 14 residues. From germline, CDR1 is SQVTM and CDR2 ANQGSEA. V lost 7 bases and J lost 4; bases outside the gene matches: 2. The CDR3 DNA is TGCAGCGCGGGACTAGCGGGGGGTTACAATGAGCAGTTCTTC. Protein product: CSAGLAGGYNEQFF.

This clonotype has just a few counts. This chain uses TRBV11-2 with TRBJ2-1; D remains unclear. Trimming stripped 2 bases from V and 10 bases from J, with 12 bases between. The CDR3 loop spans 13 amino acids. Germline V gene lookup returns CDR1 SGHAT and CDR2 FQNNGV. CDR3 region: CASSLSRIREQFF. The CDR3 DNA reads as TGTGCCAGCAGCTTATCGAGGATACGAGAGCAGTTCTTC.

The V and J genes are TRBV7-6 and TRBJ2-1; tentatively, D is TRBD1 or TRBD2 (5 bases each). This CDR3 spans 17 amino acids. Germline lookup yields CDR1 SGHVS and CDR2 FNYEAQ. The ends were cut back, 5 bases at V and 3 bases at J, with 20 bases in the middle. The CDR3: CASSPGLGVWNYNEQFF. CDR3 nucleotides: TGTGCCAGCAGCCCCGGGTTGGGGGTCTGGAACTACAATGAGCAGTTCTTC.

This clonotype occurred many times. CDR3 residues: CSVGVAGNEQFF. In DNA, the CDR3 is TGCAGCGTTGGGGTAGCGGGTAATGAGCAGTTCTTC. The rearrangement joins TRBV29-1 to TRBJ2-1; 7 nucleotides line up with TRBD2. The CDR3 consists of 12 residues. The germline gives CDR1 SQVTM, CDR2 ANQGSEA. Trimming took 4 bases from V and 7 from J; bases not matched to a gene: 4.

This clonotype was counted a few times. The chain's CDR3 is CASSPRGQVNTEAFF. The CDR3 DNA follows: TGTGCCAGCAGCCCTCGAGGACAGGTGAACACTGAAGCTTTCTTT. This chain connects TRBV7-3 to TRBJ1-1; 7 positions match TRBD1. The CDR3 is made up of 15 amino acids. Germline CDR1 SGHTA, CDR2 FQGTGA. J was trimmed by 0 bases and V by 5 bases; bases with no gene match: 6.

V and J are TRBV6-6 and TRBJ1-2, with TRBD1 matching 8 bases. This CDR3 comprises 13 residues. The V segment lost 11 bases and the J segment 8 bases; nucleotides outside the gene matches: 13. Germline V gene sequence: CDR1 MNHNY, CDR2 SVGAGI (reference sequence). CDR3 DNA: TGTGCCGGCTCGACAGGGGCGCTGGGGGGCTACACCTTC. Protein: CAGSTGALGGYTF.

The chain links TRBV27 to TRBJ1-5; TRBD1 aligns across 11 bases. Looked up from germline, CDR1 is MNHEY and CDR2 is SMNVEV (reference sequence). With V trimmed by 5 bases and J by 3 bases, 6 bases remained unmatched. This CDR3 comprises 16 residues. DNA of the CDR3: TGTGCCAGCAGTACAGGGACAGGGGGGTCCAATCAGCCCCAGCATTTT. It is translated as CASSTGTGGSNQPQHF.

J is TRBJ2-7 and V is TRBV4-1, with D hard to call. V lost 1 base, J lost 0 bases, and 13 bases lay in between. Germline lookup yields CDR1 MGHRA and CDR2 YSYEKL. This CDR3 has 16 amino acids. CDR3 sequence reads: CASSQGWAGYSYEQYF. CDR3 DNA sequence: TGCGCCAGCAGCCAAGGATGGGCAGGCTACTCCTACGAGCAGTACTTC.

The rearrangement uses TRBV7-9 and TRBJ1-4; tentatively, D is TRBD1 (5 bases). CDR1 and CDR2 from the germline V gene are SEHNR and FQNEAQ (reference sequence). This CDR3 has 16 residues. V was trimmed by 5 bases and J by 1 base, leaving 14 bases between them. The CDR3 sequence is CASSPQKQGTNEKLFF. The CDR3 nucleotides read TGTGCCAGCAGCCCGCAGAAGCAGGGAACTAATGAAAAACTGTTTTTT.

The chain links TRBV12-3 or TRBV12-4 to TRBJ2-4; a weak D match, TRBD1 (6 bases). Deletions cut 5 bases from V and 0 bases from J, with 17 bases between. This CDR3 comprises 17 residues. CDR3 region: CASSPQGPTLAKNIQYF. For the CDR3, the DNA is TGTGCCAGCAGTCCACAGGGACCGACGCTAGCCAAAAACATTCAGTACTTC.

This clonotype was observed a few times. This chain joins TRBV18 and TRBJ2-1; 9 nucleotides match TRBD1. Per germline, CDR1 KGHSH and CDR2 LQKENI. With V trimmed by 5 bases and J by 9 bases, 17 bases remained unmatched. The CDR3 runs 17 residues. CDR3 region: CASSRPEGQGVWSEQFF. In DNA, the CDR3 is TGTGCCAGCTCAAGGCCCGAGGGACAGGGAGTTTGGAGTGAGCAGTTCTTC.

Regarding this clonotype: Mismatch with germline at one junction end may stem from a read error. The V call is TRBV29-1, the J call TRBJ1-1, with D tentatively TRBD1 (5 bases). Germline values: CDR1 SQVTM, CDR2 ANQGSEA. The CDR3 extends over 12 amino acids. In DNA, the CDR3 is TGCAGCGTCGAAGACCTGTGGGACGAAGCTTTCTTT. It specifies CSVEDLWDEAFF.

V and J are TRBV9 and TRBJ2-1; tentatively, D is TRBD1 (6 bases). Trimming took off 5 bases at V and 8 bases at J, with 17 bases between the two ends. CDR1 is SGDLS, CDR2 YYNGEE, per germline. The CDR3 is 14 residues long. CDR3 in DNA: TGTGCCAGCAGGCAACTGACAGGTGGCGATGAGCAGTTCTTC. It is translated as CASRQLTGGDEQFF.

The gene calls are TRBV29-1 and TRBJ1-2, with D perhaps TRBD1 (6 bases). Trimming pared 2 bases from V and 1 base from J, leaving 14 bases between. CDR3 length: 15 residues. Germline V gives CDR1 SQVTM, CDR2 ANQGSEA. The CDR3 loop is CSVERLAGDNYGYTF. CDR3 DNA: TGCAGCGTTGAACGGTTGGCAGGGGATAACTATGGCTACACCTTC.

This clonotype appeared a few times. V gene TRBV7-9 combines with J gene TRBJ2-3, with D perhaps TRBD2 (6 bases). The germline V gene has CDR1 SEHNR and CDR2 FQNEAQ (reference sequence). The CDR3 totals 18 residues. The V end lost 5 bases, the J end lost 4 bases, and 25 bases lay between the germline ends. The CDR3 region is CASSPMRKNSGIADTQYF. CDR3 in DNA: TGTGCCAGCAGCCCCATGAGAAAAAATAGCGGAATAGCAGATACGCAGTATTTT.

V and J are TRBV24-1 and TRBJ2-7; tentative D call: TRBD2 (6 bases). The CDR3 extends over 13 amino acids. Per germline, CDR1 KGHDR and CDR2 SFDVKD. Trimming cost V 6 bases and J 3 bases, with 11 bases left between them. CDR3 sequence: CATSLGTDYEQYF. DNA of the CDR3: TGTGCCACCAGTCTAGGGACTGACTACGAGCAGTACTTC.

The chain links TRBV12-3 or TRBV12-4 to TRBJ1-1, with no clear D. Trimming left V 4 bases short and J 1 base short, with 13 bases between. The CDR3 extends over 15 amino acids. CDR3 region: CASSSARARNTEAFF. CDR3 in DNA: TGTGCCAGCAGTTCCGCTCGGGCGAGGAACACTGAAGCTTTCTTT.

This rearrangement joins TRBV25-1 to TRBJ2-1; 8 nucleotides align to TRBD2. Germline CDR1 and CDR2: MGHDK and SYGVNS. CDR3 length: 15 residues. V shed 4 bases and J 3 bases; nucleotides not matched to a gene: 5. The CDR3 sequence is CASSAGAGVYNEQFF. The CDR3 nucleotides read TGTGCCAGCAGTGCCGGAGCGGGGGTCTACAATGAGCAGTTCTTC.

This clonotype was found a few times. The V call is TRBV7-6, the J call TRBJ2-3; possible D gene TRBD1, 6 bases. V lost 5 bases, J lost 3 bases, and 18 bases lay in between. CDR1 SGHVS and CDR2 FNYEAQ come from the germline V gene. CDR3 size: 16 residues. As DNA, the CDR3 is TGTGCCAGCAGCCCCACCTCAGGGGTTTTGACAGATACGCAGTATTTT. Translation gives CASSPTSGVLTDTQYF.

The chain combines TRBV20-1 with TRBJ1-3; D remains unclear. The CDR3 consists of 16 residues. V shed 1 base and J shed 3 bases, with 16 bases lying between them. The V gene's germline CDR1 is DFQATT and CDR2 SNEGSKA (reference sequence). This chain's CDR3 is CSARAPFMGDGNTIYF. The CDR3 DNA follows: TGCAGTGCTAGAGCCCCTTTCATGGGAGATGGAAACACCATATATTTT.

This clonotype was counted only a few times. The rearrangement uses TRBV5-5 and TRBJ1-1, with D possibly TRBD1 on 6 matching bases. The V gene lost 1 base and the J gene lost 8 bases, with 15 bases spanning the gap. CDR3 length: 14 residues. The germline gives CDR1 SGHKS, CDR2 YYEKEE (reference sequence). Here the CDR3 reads CASSLPGTPGEAFF. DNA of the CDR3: TGTGCCAGCAGCTTGCCGGGGACACCAGGAGAAGCTTTCTTT.

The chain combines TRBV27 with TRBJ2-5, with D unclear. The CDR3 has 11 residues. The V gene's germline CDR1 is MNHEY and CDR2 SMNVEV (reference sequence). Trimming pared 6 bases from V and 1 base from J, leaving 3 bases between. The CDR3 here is CASRSQETQYF. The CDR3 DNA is TGTGCCAGCAGAAGCCAAGAGACCCAGTACTTC.

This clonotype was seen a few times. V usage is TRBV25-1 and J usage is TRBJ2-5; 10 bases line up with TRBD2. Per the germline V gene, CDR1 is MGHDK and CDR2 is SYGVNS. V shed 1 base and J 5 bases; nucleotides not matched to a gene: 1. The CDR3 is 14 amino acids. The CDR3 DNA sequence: TGTGCCAGCAGTGAATGGGGACTAGCGGAGACCCAGTACTTC. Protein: CASSEWGLAETQYF.

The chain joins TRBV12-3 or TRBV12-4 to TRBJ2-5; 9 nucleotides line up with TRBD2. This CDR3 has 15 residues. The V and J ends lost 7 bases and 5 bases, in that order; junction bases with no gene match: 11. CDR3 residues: CASTSSGGTEETQYF. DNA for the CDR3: TGTGCCAGCACCTCGAGCGGGGGGACCGAGGAGACCCAGTACTTC.